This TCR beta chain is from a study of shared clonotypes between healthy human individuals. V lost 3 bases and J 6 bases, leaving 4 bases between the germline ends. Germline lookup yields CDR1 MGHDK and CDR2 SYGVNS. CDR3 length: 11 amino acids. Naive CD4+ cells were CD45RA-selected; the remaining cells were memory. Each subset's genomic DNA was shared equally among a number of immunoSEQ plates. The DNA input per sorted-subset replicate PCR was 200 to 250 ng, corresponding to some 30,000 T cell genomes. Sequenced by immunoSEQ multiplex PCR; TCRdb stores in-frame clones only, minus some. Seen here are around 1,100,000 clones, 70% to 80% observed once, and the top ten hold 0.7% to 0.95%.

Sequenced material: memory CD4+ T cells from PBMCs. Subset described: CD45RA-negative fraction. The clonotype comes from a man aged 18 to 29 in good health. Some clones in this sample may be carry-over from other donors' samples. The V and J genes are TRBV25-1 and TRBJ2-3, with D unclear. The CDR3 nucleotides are TGTGCCAGCAGTGACTTGGATACGCAGTATTTT. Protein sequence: CASSDLDTQYF.